The 29 T cell receptor beta chains presented below share a single source sample, sequenced in a study of OX40 agonist ivuxolimab in advanced cancers. Library preparation employed the immunoSEQ multiplex PCR assay. TCRdb re-hosts the immuneACCESS table, in-frame sequences only. Its copies lack some clones; in the studies checked, an unresolved V gene accounts for under half of them, and the cause for the rest is not known. The sample has over 40,000 clones on record, approximately 84% of them singletons. The top ten constitute approximately 0.4% of the sample. The starting material was CD4+ or CD8+ T cells sorted from blood, obtained in a trial of the OX40 agonist ivuxolimab. These receptors all come from an adult with an advanced solid tumor such as melanoma, head and neck, liver or kidney cancer.

CDR3 region: CASMPASNEKLFF. CDR3 sequence (DNA): TGTGCCAGCATGCCCGCCTCCAATGAAAAACTGTTTTTT. V gene TRBV6-1 combines with J gene TRBJ1-4; D gene uncertain. The length of the CDR3 is 13 residues. V was shortened by 7 bases and J by 5 bases, with 11 bases between the two germline ends. Germline V gives CDR1 MNHNS, CDR2 SASEGT.

CDR3 coding DNA: TGTGCCAGCAGTGACCTTTCGGGGGCACGGTTGAACACTGAAGCTTTCTTT. It is translated as CASSDLSGARLNTEAFF. The chain recombines TRBV2 with TRBJ1-1; D possibly corresponds to TRBD1 (6 bases). Trimming cost V 3 bases and J 0 bases, with 17 bases left between them. Germline CDR1 SNHLY, CDR2 FYNNEI. The CDR3 has 17 residues.

V and J are TRBV7-8 and TRBJ2-4; maybe TRBD1 (6 bases). CDR3 size: 15 residues. Germline V lookup: CDR1 SGHVS, CDR2 FQNEAQ. Trimming shortened V by 5 bases and J by 7 bases, and 18 bases separated the two germline ends. This CDR3 is CASSPTGTGGNIQYF. The CDR3 nucleotides read TGTGCCAGCAGCCCAACAGGGACGGGTGGCAACATTCAGTACTTC.

V usage is TRBV5-6 and J usage is TRBJ1-5, with 8 bases matching TRBD1. The ends lost 3 bases at V and 1 base at J; junction bases unmatched: 6. CDR3 length: 16 amino acids. Germline V lookup: CDR1 SGHDT, CDR2 YYEEEE. CDR3 in DNA: TGTGCCAGCAGCTCGCTCAGACAGGGGAGCAATCAGCCCCAGCATTTT. Protein sequence: CASSSLRQGSNQPQHF.

This clone was detected only a few times. The chain has TRBV5-1 and TRBJ2-6, with 8 bases identical to TRBD1. CDR1 and CDR2 from the germline V gene are SGHRS and YFSETQ. V lost 4 bases and J lost 4; bases outside the gene matches: 4. This CDR3 comprises 15 residues. The CDR3 here is CASSQQGDGANVLTF. In DNA form, the CDR3 reads TGCGCCAGCAGCCAACAGGGGGACGGGGCCAACGTCCTGACTTTC.

This clone has only a few counts. V is TRBV2 and J is TRBJ1-1; the match to TRBD1 covers 7 bases. The CDR3 spans 14 residues. The germline CDR1 and CDR2 sequences are SNHLY and FYNNEI. Trimming at V came to 5 bases and at J to 0 bases, leaving 3 bases not matched to a gene. The chain's CDR3 is CASSTDRMNTEAFF. Here the CDR3 DNA reads TGTGCCAGCAGTACGGACAGGATGAACACTGAAGCTTTCTTT.

The chain has TRBV13 and TRBJ2-5; a possible D gene is TRBD1 (5 bases). The V end was cut by 0 bases, the J end by 5 bases, with 13 bases between. The CDR3 covers 15 residues. Germline CDR1 PRHDT, CDR2 FYEKMQ (reference sequence). The CDR3 nucleotides are TGTGCCAGCAGCTTAGGCAGGGCCAGTAGGGAGACCCAGTACTTC. It encodes CASSLGRASRETQYF.

This chain joins TRBV29-1 and TRBJ2-5; D call uncertain. V gave up 3 bases and J gave up 5 bases, with 4 bases separating them. The germline V gene encodes CDR1 SQVTM and CDR2 ANQGSEA. This CDR3 is built from 10 residues. DNA for the CDR3: TGCAGCGTTGATGGCGAGACCCAGTACTTC. Protein sequence: CSVDGETQYF.

The CDR3 sequence: CASSLGFNTEAFF. CDR3 bases: TGTGCCAGCAGCTTGGGGTTTAACACTGAAGCTTTCTTT. V gene TRBV5-6 combines with J gene TRBJ1-1; unclear D gene. CDR1 SGHDT and CDR2 YYEEEE come from the germline V gene. The length of the CDR3 is 13 residues. Trimming cost V 0 bases and J 2 bases, with 5 bases left between them.

The V call is TRBV5-4, the J call TRBJ1-4; 7 bases are a match to TRBD1. Germline V gene data show CDR1 as SGHNT and CDR2 as YYREEE (reference sequence). J lost 4 bases, V lost 0 bases, and 6 bases had no gene match. CDR3 length equals 16 residues. The CDR3 sequence: CASSLGGGNDNEKLFF. The CDR3 nucleotides read TGTGCCAGCAGCTTGGGAGGGGGCAACGATAATGAAAAACTGTTTTTT.

The chain recombines TRBV2 with TRBJ1-2; D is unresolved. This CDR3 spans 14 amino acids. With 0 bases removed from V and 8 bases from J, the gap between germline ends came to 13 bases. The V gene's germline CDR1 is SNHLY and CDR2 FYNNEI. The CDR3 bases are TGTGCCAGCAGTGAAGCGCTGTCCGCCAGCGGCTACACCTTC. Residues: CASSEALSASGYTF.

The chain is built from TRBV27 and TRBJ2-1; D not certain. Germline CDR1 is MNHEY and CDR2 is SMNVEV (reference sequence). The CDR3 runs to 12 residues. Between the trimmed V and J ends, which lost 3 bases and 8 bases, there was a span of 8 bases. The CDR3 loop is CASSFVGDEQFF. CDR3 sequence (DNA): TGTGCCAGCAGTTTTGTTGGTGATGAGCAGTTCTTC.

The J gene is TRBJ1-3, the V gene TRBV9; D gene unclear. The germline V gene has CDR1 SGDLS and CDR2 YYNGEE. The V and J ends lost 4 bases and 0 bases respectively, with 14 bases between them. The CDR3 is 16 amino acids. CDR3 DNA sequence: TGTGCCAGCAGCCTTAGTGGGTCCCACTCTGGAAACACCATATATTTT. It is translated as CASSLSGSHSGNTIYF.

V and J are TRBV6-5 and TRBJ1-5, with 10 positions matching TRBD1. The junction had 7 bases not matched to a gene; V was cut back by 6 bases and J by 5 bases. This CDR3 spans 15 amino acids. CDR1 MNHEY and CDR2 SVGAGI come from the germline V gene. The CDR3 protein is CASSRQGAGYQPQHF. DNA of the CDR3: TGTGCCAGCAGCCGACAGGGGGCTGGCTATCAGCCCCAGCATTTT.

V gene TRBV15 combines with J gene TRBJ2-1; 10 bases agree with TRBD2. Germline-derived CDR1 and CDR2 are LNHNV and YYDKDF (reference sequence). CDR3 length equals 16 residues. The trim removed 0 bases at V and 5 bases at J, leaving 4 bases unmatched. The CDR3 nucleotides are TGTGCCACCAGCAGAGATTTAGCGGGGGGAAACAATGAGCAGTTCTTC. This translates into CATSRDLAGGNNEQFF.

V gene TRBV5-1 combines with J gene TRBJ2-1; no firm D call. There are 13 residues in the CDR3. V was cut by 0 bases and J by 8 bases, with 9 bases left in between. CDR1 is SGHRS and CDR2 is YFSETQ in the germline V gene. The CDR3 DNA is TGCGCCAGCAGCTTGGCAGGTGTCGATGAGCAGTTCTTC. This encodes CASSLAGVDEQFF.

V usage is TRBV6-6 and J usage is TRBJ2-1; D tentatively fits TRBD1 or TRBD2 (5 bases each). The germline V gene encodes CDR1 MNHNY and CDR2 SVGAGI (reference sequence). The CDR3 sequence is 15 residues long. Trimming shortened V by 2 bases and J by 0 bases, and 8 bases separated the two germline ends. The chain's CDR3 is CASSYGGSSYNEQFF. CDR3 DNA sequence: TGTGCCAGCAGTTACGGGGGTTCCTCCTACAATGAGCAGTTCTTC.

This rearrangement joins TRBV27 to TRBJ2-7; D perhaps matches TRBD2 (5 bases). Germline CDR1 reads MNHEY; CDR2 reads SMNVEV (reference sequence). CDR3 length equals 11 residues. CDR3 nucleotide sequence: TGTCACGGACTCAAATCCTACGAGCAGTACTTC. This codes for CHGLKSYEQYF.

This clone has only one observation. Germline and junction disagree at one end, which may indicate a read error. The chain links TRBV6-1 to TRBJ2-1; D is tentatively TRBD1 or TRBD2 (6 bases each). CDR1 and CDR2 (germline): MNHNS, SASEGT. This CDR3 contains 13 residues. CDR3 in DNA: TGTGCCTGCAGAGGGGGGTTTTACAATGAGCAGTTCTTC. It is translated as CACRGGFYNEQFF.

This chain joins TRBV30 and TRBJ2-3, with unresolved D. Germline lookup yields CDR1 GTSNPN and CDR2 SVGIG (reference sequence). V lost 7 bases to trimming and J lost 6 bases, with 17 bases between them. This CDR3 is 13 amino acids long. The CDR3 DNA reads TGTGCCTTTCAAAGGGCTAGTTCGGATACGCAGTATTTT. Encoded protein: CAFQRASSDTQYF.

This clone was found once. This chain links TRBV13 with TRBJ2-3, with D perhaps TRBD2 (6 bases). CDR3 length: 17 amino acids. Germline V gene data show CDR1 as PRHDT and CDR2 as FYEKMQ (reference sequence). Trimming removed 1 base from V and 0 bases from J, with 14 bases in between. The CDR3 nucleotides read TGTGCCAGCAGCTTAGTTACGGGGGTCACTAGCACAGATACGCAGTATTTT. This codes for CASSLVTGVTSTDTQYF.

The V and J genes are TRBV5-5 and TRBJ1-5; 7 bases agree with TRBD1. The length of the CDR3 is 17 residues. In germline, CDR1 is SGHKS, CDR2 YYEKEE (reference sequence). The ends lost 2 bases at V and 0 bases at J; junction bases unmatched: 8. The CDR3 nucleotides are TGTGCCAGCAGCTTTGTCGTGACAGGGTATAGCAATCAGCCCCAGCATTTT. It encodes CASSFVVTGYSNQPQHF.

This chain connects TRBV6-5 to TRBJ2-7; D is uncertain. Between the trimmed V and J ends, which lost 6 bases and 7 bases, there was a span of 13 bases. Germline V gene lookup returns CDR1 MNHEY and CDR2 SVGAGI. The CDR3 covers 12 residues. The CDR3 DNA reads TGTGCCAGCAGATCTGGGTCCTCTGAGCAGTACTTC. Translated, it gives CASRSGSSEQYF.

The chain is built from TRBV28 and TRBJ2-1, with D perhaps matching TRBD1 (6 bases). CDR3 size: 18 residues. CDR1 is MDHEN, CDR2 SYDVKM, per germline. V lost 6 bases and J lost 3, with 24 bases in between. The CDR3 sequence: CASRTSDSSRARYNEQFF. DNA of the CDR3: TGTGCCAGCAGAACCTCGGACAGCTCGAGAGCCCGCTACAATGAGCAGTTCTTC.

The genes are TRBV29-1 and TRBJ1-2; D might be TRBD1 (6 bases). Germline CDR1 SQVTM, CDR2 ANQGSEA. The CDR3 contains 11 residues. V shed 5 bases and J shed 6 bases, with 10 bases lying between them. CDR3 in DNA: TGCAGCGTTAACACAGGGAATGGCTACACCTTC. It codes for CSVNTGNGYTF.

The rearrangement uses TRBV21-1 and TRBJ2-7; TRBD1, as called in the table, went unchecked against the DNA. TRBV21-1 is a known pseudogene. The CDR3 totals 15 residues. The CDR3 region is CASSKVISGVYEQYF. The CDR3 DNA reads as TGTGCCAGCAGCAAAGTTATTTCAGGGGTCTACGAGCAGTACTTC.

The V call is TRBV6-1, the J call TRBJ2-1, with 9 bases fitting TRBD2. Germline lookup yields CDR1 MNHNS and CDR2 SASEGT. The V and J ends lost 2 bases and 6 bases, in that order; junction bases with no gene match: 11. The CDR3 loop spans 17 amino acids. As DNA, the CDR3 is TGTGCCAGCAGTGAATCCCCGGTTCGCGGGGGGGTCAATGAGCAGTTCTTC. Translated, it gives CASSESPVRGGVNEQFF.

The chain carries TRBV19 and TRBJ2-6; no reliable D call. V was pared by 0 bases and J by 2 bases, with 8 bases between. The CDR3 extends over 16 amino acids. Germline CDR1 reads LNHDA; CDR2 reads SQIVND (reference sequence). The CDR3 loop is CASSIDEATGANVLTF. DNA for the CDR3: TGTGCCAGTAGTATAGATGAGGCGACTGGGGCCAACGTCCTGACTTTC.

To note about this clone: Its ends do not fully match the called genes, so a read error is possible. The rearrangement links TRBV7-9 to TRBJ1-1; D is possibly TRBD1 (5 bases). CDR1 SEHNR and CDR2 FQNEAQ come from the germline V gene (reference sequence). The CDR3 spans 12 residues. CDR3 in DNA: TGTGCCAGCAGCTTCATTGGGGAGGGGAGTTCCTTT. Translating it yields CASSFIGEGSSF.